These T cell receptor beta chains were read from a single sample in a study of T cells after yellow fever vaccination. MiXCR, run by TCRdb on the 5' RACE reads, gives a single entry per CDR3 protein. The profile shows approximately 240,000 distinct CDR3 sequences, approximately 3.8% of them singletons. The sequences come from PBMCs, collected 15 days after the yellow fever booster vaccination. The receptors stem from a young man who received the YFV17D yellow fever vaccine. Each CDR3 is given with its conserved first and last residue. A D gene is named only where the DNA matches it firmly. Size is stated as how often the clone was seen (once, few, many) or a class if it is expanded.

CDR3nt: TGCGCCAGCAGTTTTAGCGGGGGGTGGGATGAGCAGTTCTTC
CDR3aa: CASSFSGGWDEQFF
v_gene: TRBV10-2
j_gene: TRBJ2-1
abundance: many
d_gene: TRBD2

CDR3nt: TGCAGTGCCGCAAACAGGGGGCTAGAAGAGACCCAGTACTTC
CDR3aa: CSAANRGLEETQYF
v_gene: TRBV20-1
j_gene: TRBJ2-5
abundance: many
d_gene: TRBD1

CDR3nt: TGTGCCAGCTCACGCGTCAGGGACTTACAAGAGACCCAGTACTTC
CDR3aa: CASSRVRDLQETQYF
v_gene: TRBV18
j_gene: TRBJ2-5
abundance: few
d_gene: .

CDR3nt: TGTGCCAGCAGCTTTCGCGGGGGGTACAATGAGCAGTTCTTC
CDR3aa: CASSFRGGYNEQFF
v_gene: TRBV7-2
j_gene: TRBJ2-1
abundance: many
d_gene: TRBD2

CDR3nt: TGTGCCAGCAGCCACGGGGATTTCTCTGGAAACACCATATATTTT
CDR3aa: CASSHGDFSGNTIYF
v_gene: TRBV3-1
j_gene: TRBJ1-3
abundance: many
d_gene: .

CDR3nt: TGCAGCGCCACAGGAAGTGAGCAGTTCTTC
CDR3aa: CSATGSEQFF
v_gene: TRBV29-1
j_gene: TRBJ2-1
abundance: many
d_gene: .

CDR3nt: TGTGCCAGCAGTTTAACTGCCCTCTATGGCTACACCTTC
CDR3aa: CASSLTALYGYTF
v_gene: TRBV27
j_gene: TRBJ1-2
abundance: many
d_gene: .

CDR3nt: TGCGCCAGCAGCCGGAATCGGGACCCTAGCTACAATGAGCAGTTCTTC
CDR3aa: CASSRNRDPSYNEQFF
v_gene: TRBV5-1
j_gene: TRBJ2-1
abundance: many
d_gene: .

CDR3nt: TGTGCCAGCAGGACAGTTCATAATTCACCCCTCCACTTT
CDR3aa: CASRTVHNSPLHF
v_gene: TRBV28
j_gene: TRBJ1-6
abundance: many
d_gene: .

CDR3nt: TGCGCCAGCAGCCAAGATAGGGGGAGGTTCCCTGATAATTCACCCCTCCACTTT
CDR3aa: CASSQDRGRFPDNSPLHF
v_gene: TRBV4-1
j_gene: TRBJ1-6
abundance: many
d_gene: .

CDR3nt: TGTGCCACCAGACAGGGGGGGACAGATACGCAGTATTTT
CDR3aa: CATRQGGTDTQYF
v_gene: TRBV24-1
j_gene: TRBJ2-3
abundance: many
d_gene: .

CDR3nt: TGTGCCAGCAACACTATCGTGGCACCCCTCCACTTT
CDR3aa: CASNTIVAPLHF
v_gene: TRBV2
j_gene: TRBJ1-6
abundance: many
d_gene: .

CDR3nt: TGTGCCAGCAGTCAGTCGGGGGGCCAAGAGACCCAGTACTTC
CDR3aa: CASSQSGGQETQYF
v_gene: TRBV7-2
j_gene: TRBJ2-5
abundance: many
d_gene: TRBD2

CDR3nt: TGTGCCAGCAGCTTAACCCGCCACGGGGAGCTGTTTTTT
CDR3aa: CASSLTRHGELFF
v_gene: TRBV13
j_gene: TRBJ2-2
abundance: many
d_gene: .

CDR3nt: TGTGCCAGCACCCACCCCGGGGGGGACTACGAGCAGTACTTC
CDR3aa: CASTHPGGDYEQYF
v_gene: TRBV6-2/TRBV6-3
j_gene: TRBJ2-7
abundance: many
d_gene: TRBD2